Following are 9 T cell receptor beta chains from one sample sequenced in a study of blood T cell repertoires in COVID-19. Assay used: immunoSEQ multiplex PCR; TCRdb lists only in-frame clones, some missing. The sample has about 180,000 clones, about four fifths seen once. Specimen: peripheral blood. All receptors derive from a man in his 70s with active or convalescent COVID-19.

This sequence joins TRBV10-3 and TRBJ2-7, with D possibly being TRBD2 (6 bases). The CDR3 totals 13 residues. Between the trimmed V and J ends, which lost 9 bases and 2 bases, there was a span of 14 bases. CDR1 and CDR2 from the germline V gene are ENHRY and SYGVKD. In DNA, the CDR3 is TGTGCCATAGGGACTCCGCAAACCTACGAGCAGTACTTC. Translating it yields CAIGTPQTYEQYF.

V gene TRBV5-1 combines with J gene TRBJ1-1; no definite D call. The V gene's germline CDR1 is SGHRS and CDR2 YFSETQ. The ends were cut back, 0 bases at V and 0 bases at J, with 6 bases in the middle. There are 14 residues in the CDR3. The CDR3 DNA reads TGCGCCAGCAGCTTGGGGGCCCTGAACACTGAAGCTTTCTTT. This translates into CASSLGALNTEAFF.

The chain employs TRBV10-2 and TRBJ2-3, with TRBD2 matching 13 bases. Trimming removed 2 bases from V and 4 bases from J; junction bases left unmatched: 0. The germline V gene encodes CDR1 WSHSY and CDR2 SAAADI. This CDR3 is 15 amino acids long. The DNA for the CDR3 is TGCGCCAGCAGTGAGACTAGCGGGGGGGCAGATACGCAGTATTTT. It encodes CASSETSGGADTQYF.

This chain joins TRBV30 and TRBJ1-6; TRBD1 is a possible D gene (5 bases). This CDR3 region has 13 residues. V lost 5 bases and J lost 13, with 18 bases in between. Germline V gene data show CDR1 as GTSNPN and CDR2 as SVGIG (reference sequence). CDR3 coding DNA: TGTGCCTGGGACCAAGGACACCAAGGGCCCCTCCACTTT. Translation gives CAWDQGHQGPLHF.

This clone was seen a single time. This sequence joins TRBV5-4 and TRBJ2-1; D might be TRBD1 (5 bases). The V gene lost 2 bases and the J gene lost 5 bases, with 17 bases spanning the gap. CDR1 is SGHNT and CDR2 is YYREEE in the germline V gene (reference sequence). CDR3 length: 16 residues. The CDR3 region is CASSLAPTALDNEQFF. The DNA for the CDR3 is TGTGCCAGCAGCTTAGCGCCGACAGCCTTGGACAATGAGCAGTTCTTC.

The J gene is TRBJ1-2, the V gene TRBV25-1; D is undetermined. V lost 5 bases and J 5 bases, leaving 15 bases between the germline ends. The CDR3 totals 14 residues. CDR1 is MGHDK, CDR2 SYGVNS, per germline. The CDR3 sequence: CASSPPTESYGYTF. The CDR3 nucleotides are TGTGCCAGCAGTCCCCCGACTGAGTCGTATGGCTACACCTTC.

The J gene is TRBJ2-1, the V gene TRBV6-2 or TRBV6-3; weak D call: TRBD2 (5 bases). V lost 6 bases and J 13 bases, leaving 16 bases between the germline ends. The V gene's germline CDR1 is MNHEY and CDR2 SVGEGT. This CDR3 region has 12 residues. The CDR3 loop is CASSSTTRGQFF. The CDR3 nucleotides are TGTGCCAGCAGCTCTACGACCCGGGGACAGTTCTTC.

V usage is TRBV7-2 and J usage is TRBJ2-1; D uncertain. V was clipped by 2 bases and J by 0 bases, with 8 bases between them. The CDR3 is made up of 15 amino acids. Germline V gives CDR1 SGHTA, CDR2 FQGNSA. The CDR3 spells CASSLFTSSYNEQFF. DNA of the CDR3: TGTGCCAGCAGCTTATTCACGAGCTCCTACAATGAGCAGTTCTTC.

The chain recombines TRBV7-9 with TRBJ2-2; D possibly corresponds to TRBD2 (6 bases). The CDR3 loop spans 17 amino acids. Trimming removed 1 base from V and 6 bases from J, with 18 bases in between. CDR1 is SEHNR and CDR2 is FQNEAQ in the germline V gene (reference sequence). The DNA of the CDR3 is TGTGCCAGCAGCTTAGGGTATGGTCGGGGGAGAGCCGGGGAGCTGTTTTTT. As protein: CASSLGYGRGRAGELFF.